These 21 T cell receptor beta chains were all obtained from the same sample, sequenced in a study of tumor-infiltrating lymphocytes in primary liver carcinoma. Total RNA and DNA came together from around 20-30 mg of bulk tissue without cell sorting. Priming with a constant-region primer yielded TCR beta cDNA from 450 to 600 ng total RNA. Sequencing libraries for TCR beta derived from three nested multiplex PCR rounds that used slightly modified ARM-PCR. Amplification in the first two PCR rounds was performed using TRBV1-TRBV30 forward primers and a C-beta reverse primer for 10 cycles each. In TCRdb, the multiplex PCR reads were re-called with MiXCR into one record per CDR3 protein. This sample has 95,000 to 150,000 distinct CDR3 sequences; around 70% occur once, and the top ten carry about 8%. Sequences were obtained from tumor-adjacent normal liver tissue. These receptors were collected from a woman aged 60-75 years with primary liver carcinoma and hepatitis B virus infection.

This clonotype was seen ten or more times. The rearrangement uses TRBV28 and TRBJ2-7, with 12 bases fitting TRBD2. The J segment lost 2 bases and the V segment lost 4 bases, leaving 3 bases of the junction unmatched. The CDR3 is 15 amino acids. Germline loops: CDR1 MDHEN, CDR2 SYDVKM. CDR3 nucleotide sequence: TGTGCCAGCAGTTCGACTAGCGGGAGAACCTACGAGCAGTACTTC. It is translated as CASSSTSGRTYEQYF.

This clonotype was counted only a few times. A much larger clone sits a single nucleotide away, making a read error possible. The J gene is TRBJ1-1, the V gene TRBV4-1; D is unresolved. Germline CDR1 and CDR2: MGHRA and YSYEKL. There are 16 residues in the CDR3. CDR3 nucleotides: TGCGCCATCAGCCAAGTTGGTCCGCGGGCGGGGAGAGAAGCTTTCTTT. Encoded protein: CAISQVGPRAGREAFF.

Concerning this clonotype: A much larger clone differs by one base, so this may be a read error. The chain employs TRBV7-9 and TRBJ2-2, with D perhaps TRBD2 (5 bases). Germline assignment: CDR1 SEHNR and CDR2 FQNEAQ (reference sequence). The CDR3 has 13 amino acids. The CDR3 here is CVSSLDRGGELFF. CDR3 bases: TGTGTCAGCAGCTTAGATCGGGGCGGGGAGCTGTTTTTT.

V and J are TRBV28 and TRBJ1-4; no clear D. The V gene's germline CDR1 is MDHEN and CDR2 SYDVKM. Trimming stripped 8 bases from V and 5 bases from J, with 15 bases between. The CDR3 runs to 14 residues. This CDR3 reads CASGSGGRNEKLFF. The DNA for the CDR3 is TGTGCCAGCGGTTCGGGAGGGCGCAATGAAAAACTGTTTTTT.

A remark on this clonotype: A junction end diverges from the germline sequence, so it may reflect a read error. The CDR3 protein is CASRVGTGQIYEQHF. For the CDR3, the DNA is TGTGCCAGCAGAGTGGGGACAGGGCAAATCTACGAGCAGCACTTC. The chain combines TRBV28 with TRBJ2-7; TRBD1 agrees at 9 bases. The CDR3 runs to 15 residues. CDR1 and CDR2 from the germline V gene are MDHEN and SYDVKM.

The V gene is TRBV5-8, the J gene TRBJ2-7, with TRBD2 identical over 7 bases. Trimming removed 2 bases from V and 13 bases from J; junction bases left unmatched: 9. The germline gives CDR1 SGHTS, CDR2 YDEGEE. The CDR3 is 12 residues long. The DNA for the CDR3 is TGTGCCAGCAGCTTCCGGGGGGACGAGTATTACTTC. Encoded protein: CASSFRGDEYYF. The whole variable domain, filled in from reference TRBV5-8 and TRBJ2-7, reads EAGVTQSPTHLIKTRGQQATLRCSPISGHTSVYWYQQALGLGLQFLLWYDEGEERNRGNFPPRFSGRQFPNYSSELNVNALELEDSALYLCASSFRGDEYYFGPGTRLTVT.

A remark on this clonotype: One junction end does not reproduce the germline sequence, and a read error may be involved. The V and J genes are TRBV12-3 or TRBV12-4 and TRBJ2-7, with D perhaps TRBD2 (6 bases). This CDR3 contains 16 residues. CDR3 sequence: CTSSRTTSLTSYEQYF. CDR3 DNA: TGTACCAGCAGCAGGACTACTAGCCTAACCTCCTACGAGCAGTACTTC.

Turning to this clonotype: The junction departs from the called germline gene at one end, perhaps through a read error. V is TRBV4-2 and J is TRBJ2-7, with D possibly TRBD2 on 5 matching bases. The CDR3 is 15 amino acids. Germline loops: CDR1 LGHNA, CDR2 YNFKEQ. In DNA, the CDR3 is TGTGCCAGCAGCCAAGAGGCGAGAGGGCAGTACGAGCAGCACTTC. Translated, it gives CASSQEARGQYEQHF.

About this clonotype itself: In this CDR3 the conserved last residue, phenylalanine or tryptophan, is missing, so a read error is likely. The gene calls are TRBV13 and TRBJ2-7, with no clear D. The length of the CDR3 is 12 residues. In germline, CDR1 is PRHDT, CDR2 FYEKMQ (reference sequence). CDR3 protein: CVSSLGPYEQYY. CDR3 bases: TGTGTCAGCAGCTTAGGGCCCTACGAGCAGTACTAC.

CDR3 in DNA: TGTGCCACCAGCAGAGGTTCGGGTTTTGGGGGCAATCAGCCCCAGCATTTT. Protein sequence: CATSRGSGFGGNQPQHF. The chain uses TRBV15 and TRBJ1-5; the D is unclear. The CDR3 totals 17 residues. Per the germline V gene, CDR1 is LNHNV and CDR2 is YYDKDF (reference sequence). The germline V and J ends were trimmed by 1 base and 2 bases, with 15 bases remaining between them.

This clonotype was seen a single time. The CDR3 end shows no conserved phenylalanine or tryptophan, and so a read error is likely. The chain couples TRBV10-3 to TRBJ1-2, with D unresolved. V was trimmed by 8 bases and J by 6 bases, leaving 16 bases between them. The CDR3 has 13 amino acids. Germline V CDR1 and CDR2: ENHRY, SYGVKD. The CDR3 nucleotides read TGTGCCATCGGACCGGACTGTCTGGATGGCTACACCTCC. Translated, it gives CAIGPDCLDGYTS.

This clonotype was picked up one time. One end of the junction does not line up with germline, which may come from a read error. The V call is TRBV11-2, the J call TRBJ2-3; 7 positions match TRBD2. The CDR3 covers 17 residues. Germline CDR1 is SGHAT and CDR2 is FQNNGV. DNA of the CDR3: TGTGCCAGCATCTTTGGGGGACTAACGTACACGTCAGATACGCAATATTTT. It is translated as CASIFGGLTYTSDTQYF.

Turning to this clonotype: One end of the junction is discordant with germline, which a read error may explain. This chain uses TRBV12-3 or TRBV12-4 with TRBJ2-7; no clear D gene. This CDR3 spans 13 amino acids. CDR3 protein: CAGSRTESYEQYF. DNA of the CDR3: TGCGCCGGCAGCCGAACAGAGTCCTACGAGCAGTACTTC.

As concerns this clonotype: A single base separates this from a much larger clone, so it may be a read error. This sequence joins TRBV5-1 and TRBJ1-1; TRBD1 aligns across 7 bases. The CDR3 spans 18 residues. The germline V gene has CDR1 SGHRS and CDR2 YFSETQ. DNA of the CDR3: TGCGCCATCAGCTTGCGCGCACAGGGGACGAGTGGGAACACTGAAGCTTTCTTT. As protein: CAISLRAQGTSGNTEAFF.

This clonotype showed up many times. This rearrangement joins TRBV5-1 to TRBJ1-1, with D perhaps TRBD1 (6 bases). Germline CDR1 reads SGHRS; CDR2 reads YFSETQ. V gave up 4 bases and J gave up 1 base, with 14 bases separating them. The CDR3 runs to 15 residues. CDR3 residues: CASSEEQGPNTEAFF. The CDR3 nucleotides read TGCGCCAGCAGCGAGGAACAGGGACCGAACACTGAAGCTTTCTTT.

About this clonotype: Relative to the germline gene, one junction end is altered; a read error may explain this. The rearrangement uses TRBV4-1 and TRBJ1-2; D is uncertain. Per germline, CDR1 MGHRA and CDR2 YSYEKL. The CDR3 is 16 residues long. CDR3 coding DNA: TGCACCAGCAGCCAAAATCAACAGTTAGGAAACTATGGCTACACCTTC. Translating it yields CTSSQNQQLGNYGYTF.

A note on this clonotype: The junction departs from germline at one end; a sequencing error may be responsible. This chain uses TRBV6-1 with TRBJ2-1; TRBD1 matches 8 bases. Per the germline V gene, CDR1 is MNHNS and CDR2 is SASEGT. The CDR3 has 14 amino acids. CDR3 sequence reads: CANSDQQGVSEQFF. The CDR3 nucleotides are TGTGCCAACAGTGATCAACAGGGGGTTTCTGAGCAGTTCTTC.

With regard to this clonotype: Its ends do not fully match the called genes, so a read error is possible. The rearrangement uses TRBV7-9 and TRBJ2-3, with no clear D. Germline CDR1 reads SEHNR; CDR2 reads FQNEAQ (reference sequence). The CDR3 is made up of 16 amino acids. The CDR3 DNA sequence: TGTGCTAGCAGCCCCGCCCTAGAAGTTAGCACAGATACGCAGTATTTT. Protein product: CASSPALEVSTDTQYF. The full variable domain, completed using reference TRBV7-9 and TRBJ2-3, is DTGVSQNPRHKITKRGQNVTFRCDPISEHNRLYWYRQTLGQGPEFLTYFQNEAQLEKSRLLSDRFSAERPKGSFSTLEIQRTEQGDSAMYLCASSPALEVSTDTQYFGPGTRLTVL.

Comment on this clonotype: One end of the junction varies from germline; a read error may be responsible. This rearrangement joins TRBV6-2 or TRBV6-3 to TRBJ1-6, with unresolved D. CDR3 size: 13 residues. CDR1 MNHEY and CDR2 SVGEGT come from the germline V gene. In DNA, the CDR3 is TGTGCCTGCAGAGGGCGGGAGAATTCACCCCTCCACTTT. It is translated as CACRGRENSPLHF.

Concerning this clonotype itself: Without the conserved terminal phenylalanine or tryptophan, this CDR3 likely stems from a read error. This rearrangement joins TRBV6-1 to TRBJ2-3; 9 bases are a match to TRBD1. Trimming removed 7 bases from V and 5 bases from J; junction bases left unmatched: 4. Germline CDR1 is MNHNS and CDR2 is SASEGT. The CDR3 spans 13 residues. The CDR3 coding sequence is TGTGCCAGCAACACAGGGGGCGTAGATACGCAGTATCTC. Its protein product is CASNTGGVDTQYL.

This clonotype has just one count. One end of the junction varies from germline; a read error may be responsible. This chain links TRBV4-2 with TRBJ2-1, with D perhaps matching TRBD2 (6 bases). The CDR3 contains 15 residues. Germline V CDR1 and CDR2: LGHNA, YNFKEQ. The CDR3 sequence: CASSQGTGSRDEQLF. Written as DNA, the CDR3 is TGTGCCAGCAGCCAGGGGACCGGGAGTAGGGATGAGCAGCTCTTC.